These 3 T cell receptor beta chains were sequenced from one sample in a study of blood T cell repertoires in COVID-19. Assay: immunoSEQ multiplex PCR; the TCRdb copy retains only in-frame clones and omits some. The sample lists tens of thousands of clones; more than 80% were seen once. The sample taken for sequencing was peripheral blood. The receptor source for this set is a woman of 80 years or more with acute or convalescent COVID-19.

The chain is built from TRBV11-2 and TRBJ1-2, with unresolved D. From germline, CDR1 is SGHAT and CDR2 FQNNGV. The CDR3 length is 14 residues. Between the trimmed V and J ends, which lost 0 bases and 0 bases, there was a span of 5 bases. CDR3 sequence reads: CASSLDRANYGYTF. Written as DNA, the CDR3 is TGTGCCAGCAGCTTAGATCGTGCTAACTATGGCTACACCTTC.

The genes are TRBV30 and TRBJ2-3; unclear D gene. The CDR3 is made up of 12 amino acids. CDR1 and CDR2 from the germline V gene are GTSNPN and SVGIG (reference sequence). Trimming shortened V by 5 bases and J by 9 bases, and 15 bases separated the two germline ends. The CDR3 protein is CAWSRNSETQYF. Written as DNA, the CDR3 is TGTGCCTGGTCCCGAAATAGTGAGACGCAGTATTTT.

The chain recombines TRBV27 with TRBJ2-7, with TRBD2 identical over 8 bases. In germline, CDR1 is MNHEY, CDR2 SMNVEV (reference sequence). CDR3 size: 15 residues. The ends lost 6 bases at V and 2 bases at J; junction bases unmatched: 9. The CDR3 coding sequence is TGTGCCAGCAGGTCCTTCGGGACTAGTACCTACGAGCAGTACTTC. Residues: CASRSFGTSTYEQYF.